The next 2 T cell receptor beta chains were all read from a single sample in a study of CD8 T cells in ankylosing spondylitis. TCRdb re-called the 5' RACE reads with MiXCR, one entry per CDR3 protein. This table has about 190,000 distinct CDR3 sequences, approximately 13% appearing once. Sequenced material: blood, either unsorted or a sorted T cell fraction (not recorded which). The receptor set was obtained from a female donor with ankylosing spondylitis or in good health (not recorded which).

This clonotype came up a few times. The V call is TRBV5-1, the J call TRBJ2-3, with D hard to call. V shed 0 bases and J shed 4 bases, with 12 bases lying between them. This CDR3 comprises 15 residues. Germline-derived CDR1 and CDR2 are SGHRS and YFSETQ. The CDR3 loop reads CASSLVDPGADTQYF. The DNA of the CDR3 is TGCGCCAGCAGCTTGGTGGACCCAGGAGCAGATACGCAGTATTTT.

This clonotype was seen a few times. The rearrangement links TRBV5-1 to TRBJ2-1; 9 nucleotides align to TRBD2. V lost 0 bases, J lost 4 bases, and 2 bases stayed unmatched. Germline values: CDR1 SGHRS, CDR2 YFSETQ. The length of the CDR3 is 15 residues. The CDR3 DNA reads as TGCGCCAGCAGCTTGGCTAGCGGGGCTTACAATGAGCAGTTCTTC. Its protein is CASSLASGAYNEQFF. The full variable domain, its missing parts supplied by reference TRBV5-1 and TRBJ2-1, is KAGVTQTPRYLIKTRGQQVTLSCSPISGHRSVSWYQQTPGQGLQFLFEYFSETQRNKGNFPGRFSGRQFSNSRSEMNVSTLELGDSALYLCASSLASGAYNEQFFGPGTRLTVL.